This T cell receptor (beta chain) is drawn from a study of blood T cell repertoires in COVID-19. The CDR3 runs to 15 residues. V lost 3 bases and J lost 3, with 14 bases in between. CDR1 is GTSNPN and CDR2 is SVGIG in the germline V gene (reference sequence). This clone was seen a few times. Sequenced by immunoSEQ multiplex PCR; TCRdb stores in-frame clones only, minus some. The table has approximately 300,000 clones, roughly 90% seen once. This TCR was sampled from a woman under 40 with COVID-19, enrolled during active disease. Sequencing used peripheral blood. The chain combines TRBV30 with TRBJ2-2; tentative D call: TRBD2 (5 bases). The CDR3 coding sequence is TGTGCCTGGAGAAGGCCCGGAGGAGACACCGGGGAGCTGTTTTTT. It specifies CAWRRPGGDTGELFF. The variable domain in full, completed from reference TRBV30 and TRBJ2-2, reads SQTIHQWPATLVQPVGSPLSLECTVEGTSNPNLYWYRQAAGRGLQLLFYSVGIGQISSEVPQNLSASRPQDRQFILSSKKLLLSDSGFYLCAWRRPGGDTGELFFGEGSRLTVL.